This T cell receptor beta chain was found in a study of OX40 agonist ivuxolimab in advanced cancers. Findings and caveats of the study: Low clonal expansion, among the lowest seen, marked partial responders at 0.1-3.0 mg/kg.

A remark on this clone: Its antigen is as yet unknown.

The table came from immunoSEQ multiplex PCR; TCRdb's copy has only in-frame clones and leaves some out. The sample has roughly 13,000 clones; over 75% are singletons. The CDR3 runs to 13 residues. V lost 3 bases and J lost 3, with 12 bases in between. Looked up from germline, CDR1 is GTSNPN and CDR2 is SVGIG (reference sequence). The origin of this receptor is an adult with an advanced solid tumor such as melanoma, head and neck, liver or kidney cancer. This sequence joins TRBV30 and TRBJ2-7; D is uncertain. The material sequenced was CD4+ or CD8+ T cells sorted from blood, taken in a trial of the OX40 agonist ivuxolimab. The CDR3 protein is CAWRESANYEQYF. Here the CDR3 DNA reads TGTGCCTGGAGGGAGAGCGCCAACTACGAGCAGTACTTC.